There are a few counts of the clone carrying this T cell receptor (beta chain). An equimolar mix of two oligonucleotides served as the beta constant-region primer for TRBC1 and TRBC2. From the UMI-ligation and nested PCR reads, TCRdb called clonotypes with MiXCR, one entry per CDR3 protein. The data hold more than 35,000 distinct CDR3 sequences, with roughly 14% observed a single time. The data belong to a study of naive and memory T cell subsets. Germline CDR1 MNHEY, CDR2 SMNVEV (reference sequence). The CDR3 extends over 14 amino acids. The ends were cut back, 5 bases at V and 7 bases at J, with 15 bases in the middle.

The clonotype comes from a human donor in good health. This chain joins TRBV27 and TRBJ1-5, with a possible D match to TRBD1 (6 bases). The material sequenced was effector memory CD4+ T cells from blood. Subset of the sample: effector memory, CD45RA- CD27-. The CDR3 DNA reads as TGTGCCAGCAGTAAAGACAGGCCAAGCCAGCCCCAGCATTTT. This codes for CASSKDRPSQPQHF.